This TCR beta chain was identified in a study of early T cells in non-severe SARS-CoV-2 infection. Researchers attached unique molecular identifiers to individual cDNA molecules. TCRdb re-called the 5' RACE reads with MiXCR, one entry per CDR3 protein. Here the sample spans around 49,000 distinct CDR3 sequences, approximately 10% being singletons. This clonotype appeared a single time. Its matching antigen is unknown. General observations from the study: VDJdb matching, biased toward anti-spike CD8 responses, missed private and CD4 specificities.

CDR3 length: 14 residues. Germline loops: CDR1 DFQATT, CDR2 SNEGSKA (reference sequence). V lost 1 base and J lost 3, with 10 bases in between. The source material was whole blood. The genes are TRBV20-1 and TRBJ1-5; D uncertain. The receptor was isolated from an adult who was a healthcare worker with PCR-confirmed SARS-CoV-2 infection or an uninfected control (not recorded which). This CDR3 reads CSARAGEDNQPQHF. CDR3 sequence (DNA): TGCAGTGCTAGAGCCGGGGAGGACAATCAGCCCCAGCATTTT.